This TCR beta chain was sequenced during a study of identical twins. CDR3 size: 13 residues. V was trimmed by 0 bases and J by 5 bases, leaving 7 bases between them. Per germline, CDR1 MGHRA and CDR2 YSYEKL. MiXCR was run by TCRdb on the 5' RACE reads, yielding one entry per CDR3 protein. Altogether 1,800,000 or so distinct CDR3 sequences are present, 32% being singletons, with the ten largest covering 0.25% to 0.3%. This clonotype was sampled from a newborn girl in good health. The J gene is TRBJ1-1, the V gene TRBV4-1, with D hard to call. The sequenced sample was cord blood. The CDR3 DNA is TGCGCCAGCAGCCAAGAACGGGAAACTGAAGCTTTCTTT. Translating it yields CASSQERETEAFF.